Here is one TCR beta chain with its context. This sample is drawn from a study of monozygotic twins with inflammatory bowel disease. No DNA is given; TCRdb re-called the 5' RACE reads and lists each CDR3 protein once. Its table lists over 100,000 distinct CDR3 sequences. Germline CDR1 MDHEN, CDR2 SYDVKM. The length of the CDR3 is 13 residues. The source is a human donor with ulcerative colitis or Crohn's disease, or a healthy co-twin of an affected twin (not recorded which). Material for sequencing was blood. V usage is TRBV28 and J usage is TRBJ2-4. Here the CDR3 reads CASTTLAKNIQYF.